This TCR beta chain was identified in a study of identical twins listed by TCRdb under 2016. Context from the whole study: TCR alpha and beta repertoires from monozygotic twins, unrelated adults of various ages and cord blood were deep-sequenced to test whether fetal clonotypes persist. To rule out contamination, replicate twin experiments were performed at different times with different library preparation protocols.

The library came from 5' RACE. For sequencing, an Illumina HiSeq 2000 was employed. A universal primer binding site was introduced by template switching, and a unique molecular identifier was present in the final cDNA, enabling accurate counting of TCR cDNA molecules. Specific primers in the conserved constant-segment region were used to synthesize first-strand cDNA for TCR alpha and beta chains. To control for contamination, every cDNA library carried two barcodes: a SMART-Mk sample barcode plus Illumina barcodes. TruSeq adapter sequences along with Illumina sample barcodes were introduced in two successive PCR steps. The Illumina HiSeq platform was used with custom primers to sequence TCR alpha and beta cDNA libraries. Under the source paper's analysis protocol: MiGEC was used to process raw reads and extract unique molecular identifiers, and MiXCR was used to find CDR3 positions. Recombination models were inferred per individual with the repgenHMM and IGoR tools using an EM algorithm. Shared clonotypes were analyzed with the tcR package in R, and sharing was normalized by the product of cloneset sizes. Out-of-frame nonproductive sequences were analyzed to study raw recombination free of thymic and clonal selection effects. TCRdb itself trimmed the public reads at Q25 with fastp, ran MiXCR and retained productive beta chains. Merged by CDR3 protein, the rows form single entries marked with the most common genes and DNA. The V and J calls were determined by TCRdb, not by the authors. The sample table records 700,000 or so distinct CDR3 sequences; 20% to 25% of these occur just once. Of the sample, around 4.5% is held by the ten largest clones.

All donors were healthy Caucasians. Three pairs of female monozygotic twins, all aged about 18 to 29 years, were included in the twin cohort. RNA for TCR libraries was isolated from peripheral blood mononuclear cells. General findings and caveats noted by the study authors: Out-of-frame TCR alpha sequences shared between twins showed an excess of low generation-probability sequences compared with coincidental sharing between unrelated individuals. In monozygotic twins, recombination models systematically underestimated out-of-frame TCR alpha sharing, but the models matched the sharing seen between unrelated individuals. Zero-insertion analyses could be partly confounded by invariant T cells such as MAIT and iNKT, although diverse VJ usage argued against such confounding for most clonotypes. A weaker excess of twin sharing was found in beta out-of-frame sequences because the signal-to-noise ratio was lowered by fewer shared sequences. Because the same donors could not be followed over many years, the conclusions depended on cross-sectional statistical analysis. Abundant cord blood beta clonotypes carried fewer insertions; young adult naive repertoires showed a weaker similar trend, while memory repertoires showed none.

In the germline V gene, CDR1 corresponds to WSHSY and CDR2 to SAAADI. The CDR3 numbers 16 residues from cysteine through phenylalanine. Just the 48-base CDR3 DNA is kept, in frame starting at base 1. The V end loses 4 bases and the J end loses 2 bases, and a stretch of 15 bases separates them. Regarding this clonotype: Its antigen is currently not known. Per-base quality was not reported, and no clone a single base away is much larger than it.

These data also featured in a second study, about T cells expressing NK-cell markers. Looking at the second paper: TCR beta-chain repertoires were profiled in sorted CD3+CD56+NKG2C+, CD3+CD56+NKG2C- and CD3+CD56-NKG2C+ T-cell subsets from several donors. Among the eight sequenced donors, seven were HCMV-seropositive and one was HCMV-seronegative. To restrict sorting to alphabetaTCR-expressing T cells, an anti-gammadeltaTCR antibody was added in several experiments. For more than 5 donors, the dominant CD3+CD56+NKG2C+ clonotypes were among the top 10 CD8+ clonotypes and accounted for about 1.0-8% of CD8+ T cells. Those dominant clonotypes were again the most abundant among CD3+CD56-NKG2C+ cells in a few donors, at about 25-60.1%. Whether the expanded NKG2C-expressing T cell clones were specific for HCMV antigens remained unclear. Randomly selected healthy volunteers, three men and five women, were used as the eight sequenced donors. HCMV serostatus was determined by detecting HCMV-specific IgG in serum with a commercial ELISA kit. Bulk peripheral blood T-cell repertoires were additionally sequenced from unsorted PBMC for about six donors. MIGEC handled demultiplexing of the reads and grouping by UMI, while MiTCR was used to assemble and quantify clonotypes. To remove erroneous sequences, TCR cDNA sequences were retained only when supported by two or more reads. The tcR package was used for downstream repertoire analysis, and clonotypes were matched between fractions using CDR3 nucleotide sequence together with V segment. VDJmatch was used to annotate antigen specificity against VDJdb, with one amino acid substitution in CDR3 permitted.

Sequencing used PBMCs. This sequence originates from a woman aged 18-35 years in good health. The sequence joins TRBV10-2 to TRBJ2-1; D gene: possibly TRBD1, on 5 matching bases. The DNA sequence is TGCGCCAGCAGTGTTTGGACAACCTCCCCCTACAATGAGCAGTTCTTC. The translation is CASSVWTTSPYNEQFF.